These 27 T cell receptor beta chains were sequenced from one sample in a study of T cells in Graves' hyperthyroidism and ophthalmopathy. RNA transcripts were the template for amplifying TCR beta CDR3 regions. During a first-round RT-PCR of the TCR CDR3, the HTBI primer set was used. TCRdb re-called the multiplex PCR reads through MiXCR, storing one row per CDR3 protein. In the table there are about 510,000 distinct CDR3 sequences, 11% to 15% of which are singletons. The specimen sequenced was blood. These receptors all come from a woman between 35 and 50 years old with Graves' hyperthyroidism.

This clonotype was counted many times. V gene TRBV13 combines with J gene TRBJ2-7, with D perhaps matching TRBD1 (6 bases). This CDR3 contains 15 residues. Deletions cut 5 bases from V and 5 bases from J, with 19 bases between. CDR1 is PRHDT, CDR2 FYEKMQ, per germline (reference sequence). The CDR3 loop reads CASSPQGLFGNEQYF. CDR3 coding DNA: TGTGCCAGCAGCCCCCAGGGGTTATTTGGAAACGAGCAGTACTTC.

The sample holds many counts of this clonotype. The chain has TRBV30 and TRBJ1-4; D is uncertain. The CDR3 has 11 residues. In germline, CDR1 is GTSNPN, CDR2 SVGIG (reference sequence). With 4 bases removed from V and 5 bases from J, the gap between germline ends came to 5 bases. The CDR3 DNA sequence: TGTGCCTGGACCCGAAATGAAAAACTGTTTTTT. This codes for CAWTRNEKLFF.

The CDR3 bases are TGTGCCAGCAGGGCCGAAGGAGGGGGCAAAGAGACCCAGTACTTC. Protein: CASRAEGGGKETQYF. The gene calls are TRBV28 and TRBJ2-5, with D possibly TRBD1 on 7 matching bases. Germline CDR1 reads MDHEN; CDR2 reads SYDVKM. V was pared by 6 bases and J by 3 bases, with 17 bases between. This CDR3 is built from 15 residues.

This clonotype came up many times. The chain uses TRBV7-3 and TRBJ1-1; D is undetermined. Germline V gene data show CDR1 as SGHTA and CDR2 as FQGTGA. The CDR3 totals 14 residues. Trimming left V 2 bases short and J 0 bases short, with 7 bases between. CDR3 amino acids: CASSLAAMNTEAFF. The CDR3 DNA reads as TGTGCCAGCAGCTTAGCAGCTATGAACACTGAAGCTTTCTTT.

This clonotype was counted at least ten times. The germline gene is not matched at one end of the junction; a read error may be the cause. V usage is TRBV10-3 and J usage is TRBJ2-2, with a possible D match to TRBD2 (5 bases). CDR3 length equals 12 residues. CDR1 and CDR2 (germline): ENHRY, SYGVKD. CDR3 region: CAISESGGELFF. The CDR3 coding sequence is TGTGCCATCAGCGAGTCGGGAGGGGAGCTGTTTTTT.

Turning to this clonotype: A read error is possible here, since a much larger clone lies one base away. This chain connects TRBV20-1 to TRBJ2-5; the D gene is possibly TRBD2 (6 bases). The CDR3 length is 17 residues. The germline V gene encodes CDR1 DFQATT and CDR2 SNEGSKA (reference sequence). The CDR3 DNA reads as TGCGGTGCTAGAGCGCTCACTAGCAAATCGACAAGGGAGACCCAGTACTTC. This codes for CGARALTSKSTRETQYF.

This clonotype was seen many times. The rearrangement joins TRBV11-2 to TRBJ1-3, with unresolved D. This CDR3 spans 13 amino acids. The V gene's germline CDR1 is SGHAT and CDR2 FQNNGV. V lost 2 bases, J lost 5 bases, and 7 bases lay in between. Here the CDR3 DNA reads TGTGCCAGCAGCTTACTAGATAGAAACACCATATATTTT. Encoded protein: CASSLLDRNTIYF.

This clonotype was counted many times. The V and J genes are TRBV3-1 and TRBJ2-2; 7 nucleotides match TRBD1. This CDR3 region has 16 residues. CDR1 and CDR2 (germline): LGHDT, YNNKEL (reference sequence). The V gene end was trimmed by 0 bases and the J gene end by 5 bases; junction bases not matched to a gene: 6. The CDR3 loop is CASSQEVTGRTGELFF. The CDR3 DNA is TGTGCCAGCAGCCAAGAGGTGACAGGGCGTACCGGGGAGCTGTTTTTT.

This clonotype was seen ten or more times. The rearrangement joins TRBV27 to TRBJ2-7; possibly TRBD2 for D (6 bases). The CDR3 extends over 14 amino acids. In germline, CDR1 is MNHEY, CDR2 SMNVEV (reference sequence). Trimming shortened V by 6 bases and J by 9 bases, and 21 bases separated the two germline ends. The CDR3 coding sequence is TGTGCCAGCAGAGACCGGGACTCCCTTAAAGGGCAGTACTTC. This encodes CASRDRDSLKGQYF.

This clonotype appeared many times. The rearrangement joins TRBV30 to TRBJ1-5; unclear D gene. CDR3 size: 16 residues. Trimming took off 3 bases at V and 5 bases at J, with 20 bases between the two ends. Germline V CDR1 and CDR2: GTSNPN, SVGIG (reference sequence). The CDR3 DNA is TGTGCCTGGAGCACCCGGACCTCCAGCGGGGATCAGCCCCAGCATTTT. This sequence encodes CAWSTRTSSGDQPQHF.

This clonotype has a single count. This chain uses TRBV28 with TRBJ1-1, with unresolved D. Trimming took 2 bases from V and 3 from J, leaving 10 bases between them. This CDR3 contains 14 residues. CDR1 MDHEN and CDR2 SYDVKM come from the germline V gene. The CDR3 DNA reads as TGTGCCAGCAGTTTACGGGCGGCTCACACTGAAGCTTTCTTT. This gives the protein CASSLRAAHTEAFF.

J is TRBJ1-5 and V is TRBV24-1; no clear D gene. The CDR3 has 15 amino acids. V lost 4 bases and J 7 bases, leaving 16 bases between the germline ends. Germline V gene data show CDR1 as KGHDR and CDR2 as SFDVKD. CDR3 coding DNA: TGTGCCACCAGTGACCGAAGGGAGGTCGGGCAGCCCCAGCATTTT. Translation: CATSDRREVGQPQHF.

The sample holds a few counts of this clonotype. V is TRBV5-1 and J is TRBJ2-7; 9 nucleotides match TRBD2. CDR1 is SGHRS and CDR2 is YFSETQ in the germline V gene. This CDR3 is built from 16 residues. Trimming cost V 4 bases and J 0 bases; bases outside gene matches: 8. In nucleotides, the CDR3 is TGCGCCAGCAGCCCACAAACTAGCGGGTTCTCCTACGAGCAGTACTTC. Translated: CASSPQTSGFSYEQYF.

This clonotype has ten or more counts. This chain connects TRBV7-8 to TRBJ2-1; TRBD2 aligns across 7 bases. CDR1 and CDR2 from the germline V gene are SGHVS and FQNEAQ. CDR3 length: 14 residues. V shed 5 bases, J shed 5 bases, and the junction held 6 bases outside the gene matches. The CDR3 loop reads CASSPGLPDNEQFF. DNA for the CDR3: TGTGCCAGCAGCCCGGGACTACCCGACAATGAGCAGTTCTTC.

This clonotype was observed at least ten times. V gene TRBV20-1 combines with J gene TRBJ2-1, with D possibly matching TRBD2 (5 bases). This CDR3 region has 15 residues. Per the germline V gene, CDR1 is DFQATT and CDR2 is SNEGSKA (reference sequence). Trimming took 3 bases from V and 6 from J, leaving 18 bases between them. The CDR3 loop is CSASGSLAAFNEQFF. As DNA, the CDR3 is TGCAGTGCTAGTGGGAGTCTGGCGGCATTCAATGAGCAGTTCTTC.

In this sample, this clonotype turned up many times. V is TRBV28 and J is TRBJ2-1; no clear D gene. From germline, CDR1 is MDHEN and CDR2 SYDVKM. Trimming took off 8 bases at V and 1 base at J, with 18 bases between the two ends. CDR3 length: 16 residues. The DNA for the CDR3 is TGTGCCAGCCTTACCCCGGGTCTCGGGTCCTACAATGAGCAGTTCTTC. This translates into CASLTPGLGSYNEQFF.

This clonotype has ten or more counts. The V and J genes are TRBV12-3 or TRBV12-4 and TRBJ1-2, with unresolved D. Trimming removed 7 bases from V and 7 bases from J, with 25 bases in between. The CDR3 is 16 amino acids. This CDR3 is CASTKYSREKMGGYTF. Here the CDR3 DNA reads TGTGCCAGCACTAAATATAGTCGGGAGAAAATGGGTGGCTACACCTTC.

This clonotype was seen repeatedly, ten times or more. The V gene is TRBV6-1, the J gene TRBJ2-2; TRBD2 is a possible D gene (7 bases). Per the germline V gene, CDR1 is MNHNS and CDR2 is SASEGT. The germline V and J ends were trimmed by 4 bases and 6 bases, with 27 bases remaining between them. CDR3 length: 19 residues. This chain's CDR3 is CASSVNNLQGGRLAGELFF. The CDR3, as DNA: TGTGCCAGCAGTGTGAACAATTTACAGGGAGGGAGGTTGGCCGGGGAGCTGTTTTTT.

This clonotype was detected ten times or more. The chain combines TRBV24-1 with TRBJ1-4, with a possible D match to TRBD1 (5 bases). Trimming took 3 bases from V and 8 from J, leaving 12 bases between them. The germline CDR1 and CDR2 sequences are KGHDR and SFDVKD. The CDR3 is 14 residues long. This CDR3 reads CATSDDGHGEKLFF. The CDR3 nucleotides are TGTGCCACCAGTGATGACGGACACGGAGAAAAACTGTTTTTT.

This clonotype has at least ten counts. The chain employs TRBV5-5 and TRBJ2-7, with TRBD1 as a possible D gene (6 bases). Germline values: CDR1 SGHKS, CDR2 YYEKEE (reference sequence). The CDR3 is 16 amino acids. V lost 4 bases to trimming and J lost 2 bases, with 19 bases between them. CDR3 sequence reads: CASSHTPGHGTYEQYF. Here the CDR3 DNA reads TGTGCCAGCAGCCACACCCCGGGACACGGAACCTACGAGCAGTACTTC.

The table lists this clonotype with many counts. V usage is TRBV27 and J usage is TRBJ2-7; 8 nucleotides match TRBD2. This CDR3 is built from 14 residues. With V trimmed by 3 bases and J by 2 bases, 3 bases remained unmatched. Per germline, CDR1 MNHEY and CDR2 SMNVEV (reference sequence). Here the CDR3 reads CASSLTSVTYEQYF. The CDR3 DNA sequence: TGTGCCAGCAGTTTGACTAGCGTCACCTACGAGCAGTACTTC.

This clonotype showed up many times. The rearrangement joins TRBV20-1 to TRBJ1-2, with D maybe TRBD1 (5 bases). The CDR3 has 13 amino acids. CDR1 is DFQATT and CDR2 is SNEGSKA in the germline V gene (reference sequence). V lost 4 bases, J lost 3 bases, and 12 bases lay in between. The CDR3 here is CSATPGTYYGYTF. The CDR3 DNA sequence: TGCAGTGCTACCCCCGGGACCTACTATGGCTACACCTTC.

In its sample, this clonotype was seen many times. The rearrangement uses TRBV28 and TRBJ2-3; TRBD1 aligns across 7 bases. With V trimmed by 5 bases and J by 3 bases, 5 bases remained unmatched. The germline V gene has CDR1 MDHEN and CDR2 SYDVKM. The CDR3 has 14 amino acids. The CDR3 spells CASSQGVGTDTQYF. The CDR3 DNA is TGTGCCAGCAGTCAGGGGGTCGGTACAGATACGCAGTATTTT.

This chain links TRBV5-1 with TRBJ2-7; 9 bases line up with TRBD1. The CDR3 sequence is 14 residues long. V lost 3 bases to trimming and J lost 7 bases; unmatched junction nucleotides: 8. The germline CDR1 and CDR2 sequences are SGHRS and YFSETQ. The DNA for the CDR3 is TGCGCCAGCAGCTCGGGACAGGGTTTGGGAGAGCAGTACTTC. Translated: CASSSGQGLGEQYF.

This rearrangement joins TRBV7-9 to TRBJ2-1, with 16 bases fitting TRBD2. CDR1 is SEHNR and CDR2 is FQNEAQ in the germline V gene (reference sequence). J gave up 3 bases and V 3 bases, and 5 bases lay outside the gene matches. This CDR3 has 18 amino acids. The CDR3 DNA is TGTGCCAGCAGCTTTTCCGGGACTAGCGGGAGGGACTACAATGAGCAGTTCTTC. It yields the protein CASSFSGTSGRDYNEQFF.

This clonotype has a count of ten or more. The J gene is TRBJ2-7, the V gene TRBV3-1; D is unresolved. The CDR3 is made up of 12 amino acids. V was shortened by 4 bases and J by 7 bases, with 11 bases between the two germline ends. Germline assignment: CDR1 LGHDT and CDR2 YNNKEL (reference sequence). In nucleotides, the CDR3 is TGTGCCAGCAGCCGACGGCCCGGGGAGCAGTACTTC. As protein: CASSRRPGEQYF.

The sample holds many counts of this clonotype. The CDR3, as DNA: TGCAGTGCTACGACAGGAGCCGGGGAGCTGTTTTTT. Encoded protein: CSATTGAGELFF. V usage is TRBV20-1 and J usage is TRBJ2-2; maybe TRBD1 (6 bases). Germline V lookup: CDR1 DFQATT, CDR2 SNEGSKA (reference sequence). Trimming removed 4 bases from V and 6 bases from J, with 9 bases in between. CDR3 length equals 12 residues.